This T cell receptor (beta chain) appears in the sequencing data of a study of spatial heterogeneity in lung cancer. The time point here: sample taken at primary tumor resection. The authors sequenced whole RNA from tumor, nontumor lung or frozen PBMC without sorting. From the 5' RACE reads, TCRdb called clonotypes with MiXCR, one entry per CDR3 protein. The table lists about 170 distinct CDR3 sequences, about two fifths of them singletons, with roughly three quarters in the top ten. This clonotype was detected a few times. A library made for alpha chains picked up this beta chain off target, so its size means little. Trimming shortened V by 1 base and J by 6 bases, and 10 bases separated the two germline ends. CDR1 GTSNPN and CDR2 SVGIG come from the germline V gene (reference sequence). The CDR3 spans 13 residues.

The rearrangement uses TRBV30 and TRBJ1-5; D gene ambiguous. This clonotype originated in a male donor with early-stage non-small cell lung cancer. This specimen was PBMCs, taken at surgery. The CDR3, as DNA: TGTGCCTGGAGTGGTGGGAATGGTCAGCCCCAGCATTTT. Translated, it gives CAWSGGNGQPQHF. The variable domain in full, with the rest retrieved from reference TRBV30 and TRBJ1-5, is SQTIHQWPATLVQPVGSPLSLECTVEGTSNPNLYWYRQAAGRGLQLLFYSVGIGQISSEVPQNLSASRPQDRQFILSSKKLLLSDSGFYLCAWSGGNGQPQHFGDGTRLSIL.